Listed here are 17 T cell receptor beta chains from one sample, sequenced in a study of blood T cell repertoires in COVID-19. Data came from immunoSEQ multiplex PCR; TCRdb stores just in-frame clones and leaves some out. The sample gives about 70,000 clones, roughly 91% of which show up once; roughly 10% is in the top ten. What was sequenced was peripheral blood. These TCRs come from a woman aged 18-29 years with acute or convalescent COVID-19.

The chain is built from TRBV4-1 and TRBJ1-1; 11 bases align to TRBD1. V shed 4 bases and J 5 bases; nucleotides not matched to a gene: 9. Germline V lookup: CDR1 MGHRA, CDR2 YSYEKL. The CDR3 is made up of 16 amino acids. CDR3 region: CASSPTPGTGGTEAFF. CDR3 sequence (DNA): TGCGCCAGCAGCCCCACCCCAGGGACAGGGGGGACTGAAGCTTTCTTT.

This rearrangement joins TRBV28 to TRBJ2-1; 13 nucleotides agree with TRBD2. The germline gives CDR1 MDHEN, CDR2 SYDVKM. The CDR3 spans 14 residues. Losses at the gene ends were 6 bases for V and 10 bases for J; bases not matched to a gene: 6. CDR3 protein: CASRTSGGALEQFF. As DNA, the CDR3 is TGTGCCAGCAGAACTAGCGGGGGGGCCTTAGAGCAGTTCTTC. The variable domain in full, completed from reference TRBV28 and TRBJ2-1, reads DVKVTQSSRYLVKRTGEKVFLECVQDMDHENMFWYRQDPGLGLRLIYFSYDVKMKEKGDIPEGYSVSREKKERFSLILESASTNQTSMYLCASRTSGGALEQFFGPGTRLTVL.

This clone was seen a single time. The chain uses TRBV10-1 and TRBJ2-5; 9 bases align to TRBD2. With V trimmed by 0 bases and J by 11 bases, 10 bases remained unmatched. The CDR3 is 15 amino acids. The germline V gene encodes CDR1 WNHNN and CDR2 SYGVQD (reference sequence). CDR3 in DNA: TGCGCCAGCAGTGAGTCTAGCGGGGGCCCGATGAGACAGTACTTC. Protein sequence: CASSESSGGPMRQYF.

The chain recombines TRBV29-1 with TRBJ1-5, with a possible D match to TRBD1 (5 bases). V lost 6 bases and J lost 5, with 11 bases in between. This CDR3 comprises 12 residues. Germline-derived CDR1 and CDR2 are SQVTM and ANQGSEA. The CDR3 region is CSVGGGDQPQHF. CDR3 nucleotides: TGCAGCGTAGGCGGGGGGGATCAGCCCCAGCATTTT.

V and J are TRBV29-1 and TRBJ1-4; D ambiguous. The V gene's germline CDR1 is SQVTM and CDR2 ANQGSEA. Between the trimmed V and J ends, which lost 4 bases and 7 bases, there was a span of 13 bases. The CDR3 runs to 13 residues. CDR3 coding DNA: TGCAGCGTTGCTGGTCGAGGCGGTGAAAAACTGTTTTTT. It codes for CSVAGRGGEKLFF.

The chain joins TRBV2 to TRBJ1-1; a possible D gene is TRBD1 (5 bases). This CDR3 has 17 amino acids. Germline V gene sequence: CDR1 SNHLY, CDR2 FYNNEI. Trimming took off 6 bases at V and 4 bases at J, with 24 bases between the two ends. CDR3 loop: CASSSRQFIEVGTEAFF. CDR3 nucleotide sequence: TGTGCCAGCAGCTCCCGACAGTTTATTGAGGTCGGCACTGAAGCTTTCTTT.

The chain couples TRBV2 to TRBJ2-1; tentative D call: TRBD2 (7 bases). Germline CDR1 is SNHLY and CDR2 is FYNNEI. The CDR3 has 16 residues. Trimming stripped 7 bases from V and 7 bases from J, with 23 bases between. The CDR3 protein is CASIQNGGLGWNEQFF. In nucleotides, the CDR3 is TGTGCCAGCATCCAAAACGGGGGGCTTGGGTGGAATGAGCAGTTCTTC.

The chain joins TRBV27 to TRBJ2-6; TRBD2 matches at 7 bases. Germline V lookup: CDR1 MNHEY, CDR2 SMNVEV (reference sequence). The J segment lost 4 bases and the V segment lost 2 bases, leaving 5 bases of the junction unmatched. The CDR3 has 16 amino acids. The CDR3 loop reads CASSLASGSGANVLTF. In nucleotides, the CDR3 is TGTGCCAGCAGTTTAGCTAGCGGTTCCGGGGCCAACGTCCTGACTTTC. Using reference TRBV27 and TRBJ2-6 for the parts outside the CDR3, the full variable domain is EAQVTQNPRYLITVTGKKLTVTCSQNMNHEYMSWYRQDPGLGLRQIYYSMNVEVTDKGDVPEGYKVSRKEKRNFPLILESPSPNQTSLYFCASSLASGSGANVLTFGAGSRLTVL.

This chain links TRBV7-9 with TRBJ1-1, with D unclear. This CDR3 has 16 amino acids. The V end lost 0 bases, the J end lost 6 bases, and 17 bases lay between the germline ends. In germline, CDR1 is SEHNR, CDR2 FQNEAQ (reference sequence). CDR3 protein: CASSLAAEWRVAEAFF. CDR3 bases: TGTGCCAGCAGCTTAGCCGCGGAATGGAGGGTCGCTGAAGCTTTCTTT.

This chain uses TRBV19 with TRBJ2-1, with TRBD2 identical over 10 bases. The trim removed 5 bases at V and 0 bases at J, leaving 4 bases unmatched. There are 16 residues in the CDR3. Germline V gene lookup returns CDR1 LNHDA and CDR2 SQIVND (reference sequence). CDR3: CASSARTSGSYNEQFF. CDR3 DNA: TGTGCCAGTAGTGCGAGGACTAGCGGCTCCTACAATGAGCAGTTCTTC.

The rearrangement uses TRBV5-6 and TRBJ2-1; 12 nucleotides agree with TRBD2. The CDR3 runs to 19 residues. Germline loops: CDR1 SGHDT, CDR2 YYEEEE. The V gene end was trimmed by 0 bases and the J gene end by 0 bases; junction bases not matched to a gene: 7. The CDR3 coding sequence is TGTGCCAGCAGCTTGGGACTAGCGGGAGCCCCGAGCTCCTACAATGAGCAGTTCTTC. The encoded protein is CASSLGLAGAPSSYNEQFF.

The J gene is TRBJ2-5, the V gene TRBV6-5, with 10 bases aligning to TRBD1. The germline gives CDR1 MNHEY, CDR2 SVGAGI. V was pared by 4 bases and J by 5 bases, with 7 bases of the junction left unmatched. This CDR3 has 15 amino acids. The CDR3 sequence: CASSSTGGLVETQYF. The CDR3 coding sequence is TGTGCCAGCAGTTCGACAGGGGGCCTTGTGGAGACCCAGTACTTC.

The rearrangement joins TRBV6-6 to TRBJ1-1; D not certain. V was shortened by 0 bases and J by 1 base, with 6 bases between the two germline ends. In germline, CDR1 is MNHNY, CDR2 SVGAGI (reference sequence). The CDR3 extends over 14 amino acids. This chain's CDR3 is CASSYSSTNTEAFF. The CDR3 DNA reads TGTGCCAGCAGTTACTCGAGTACGAACACTGAAGCTTTCTTT.

This clone was detected once. The chain links TRBV2 to TRBJ1-1, with D maybe TRBD1 (6 bases). Germline values: CDR1 SNHLY, CDR2 FYNNEI. CDR3 length equals 13 residues. V was pared by 9 bases and J by 1 base, with 12 bases between. CDR3 residues: CASAGDRNTEAFF. In nucleotides, the CDR3 is TGTGCCAGTGCAGGGGATAGGAACACTGAAGCTTTCTTT.

The CDR3 region has the DNA TGTGCCAGCAGCAGAAGCGGGGAGTTCTACGAGCAGTACTTC. Protein: CASSRSGEFYEQYF. This chain uses TRBV11-2 with TRBJ2-7; TRBD2 aligns across 7 bases. The CDR3 loop spans 14 amino acids. The V segment lost 5 bases and the J segment 3 bases; nucleotides outside the gene matches: 7. Germline values: CDR1 SGHAT, CDR2 FQNNGV.

The chain has TRBV4-1 and TRBJ1-4; unclear D gene. The CDR3 extends over 17 amino acids. From germline, CDR1 is MGHRA and CDR2 YSYEKL. Trimming cost V 4 bases and J 3 bases, with 18 bases left between them. The CDR3 region is CASSPSGFIGPNEKLFF. DNA of the CDR3: TGCGCCAGCAGCCCTAGCGGCTTCATAGGTCCTAATGAAAAACTGTTTTTT.

This rearrangement joins TRBV7-2 to TRBJ2-1; D uncertain. V gave up 3 bases and J gave up 3 bases, with 6 bases separating them. Germline CDR1 and CDR2: SGHTA and FQGNSA. CDR3 length equals 13 residues. The CDR3 DNA reads TGTGCCAGCAGCTTTTACTACTACAATGAGCAGTTCTTC. Protein product: CASSFYYYNEQFF.